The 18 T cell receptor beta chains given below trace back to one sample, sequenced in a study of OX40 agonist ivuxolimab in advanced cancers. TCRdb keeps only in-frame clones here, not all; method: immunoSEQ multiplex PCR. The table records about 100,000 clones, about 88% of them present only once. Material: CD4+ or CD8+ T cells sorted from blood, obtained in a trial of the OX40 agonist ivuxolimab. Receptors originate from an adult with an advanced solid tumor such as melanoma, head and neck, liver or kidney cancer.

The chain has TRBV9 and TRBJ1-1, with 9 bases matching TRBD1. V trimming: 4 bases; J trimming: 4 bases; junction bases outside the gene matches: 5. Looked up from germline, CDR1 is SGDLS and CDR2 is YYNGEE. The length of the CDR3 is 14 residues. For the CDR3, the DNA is TGTGCCAGCAGCTCCCCGGGACAGGGCACTGAAGCTTTCTTT. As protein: CASSSPGQGTEAFF.

The CDR3 sequence is CASSPLRQGRSTEAFF. The CDR3 DNA is TGTGCCAGCAGTCCATTAAGACAGGGGCGGAGCACTGAAGCTTTCTTT. The V gene is TRBV28, the J gene TRBJ1-1; 8 bases agree with TRBD1. The CDR3 spans 16 residues. The germline CDR1 and CDR2 sequences are MDHEN and SYDVKM. The J segment lost 4 bases and the V segment lost 5 bases, leaving 12 bases of the junction unmatched. Full variable domain (rest looked up from reference TRBV28 and TRBJ1-1): DVKVTQSSRYLVKRTGEKVFLECVQDMDHENMFWYRQDPGLGLRLIYFSYDVKMKEKGDIPEGYSVSREKKERFSLILESASTNQTSMYLCASSPLRQGRSTEAFFGQGTRLTVV.

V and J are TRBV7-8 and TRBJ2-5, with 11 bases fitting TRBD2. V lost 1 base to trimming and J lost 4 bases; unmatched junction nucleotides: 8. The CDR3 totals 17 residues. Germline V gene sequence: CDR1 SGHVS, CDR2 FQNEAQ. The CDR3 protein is CASSLGTRSGGAETQYF. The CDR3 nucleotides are TGTGCCAGCAGCTTAGGAACTCGTAGCGGGGGGGCAGAGACCCAGTACTTC.

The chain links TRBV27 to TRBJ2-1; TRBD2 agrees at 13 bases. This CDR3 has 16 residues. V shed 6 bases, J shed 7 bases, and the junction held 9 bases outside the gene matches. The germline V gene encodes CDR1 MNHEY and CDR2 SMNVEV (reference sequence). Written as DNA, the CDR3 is TGTGCCAGCAGCCCCCTACTAGCGGGAGGGAGTAATGAGCAGTTCTTC. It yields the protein CASSPLLAGGSNEQFF.

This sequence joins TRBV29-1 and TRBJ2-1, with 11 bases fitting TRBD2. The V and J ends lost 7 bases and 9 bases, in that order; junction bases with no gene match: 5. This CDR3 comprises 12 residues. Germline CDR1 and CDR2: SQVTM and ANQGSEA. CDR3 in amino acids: CSAGTSGGEQFF. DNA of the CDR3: TGCAGCGCTGGGACTAGCGGAGGTGAGCAGTTCTTC.

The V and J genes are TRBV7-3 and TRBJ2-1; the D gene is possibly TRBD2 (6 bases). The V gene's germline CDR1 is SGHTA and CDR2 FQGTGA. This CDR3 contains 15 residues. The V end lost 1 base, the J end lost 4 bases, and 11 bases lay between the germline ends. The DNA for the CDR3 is TGTGCCAGCAGCTTAATAGGCGGGGCTTACAATGAGCAGTTCTTC. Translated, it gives CASSLIGGAYNEQFF.

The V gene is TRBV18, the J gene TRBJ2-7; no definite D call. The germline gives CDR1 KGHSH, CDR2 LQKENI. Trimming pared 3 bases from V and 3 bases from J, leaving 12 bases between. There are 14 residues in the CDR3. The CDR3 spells CASSPRGWDYEQYF. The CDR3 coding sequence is TGTGCCAGCTCACCGCGCGGATGGGACTACGAGCAGTACTTC.

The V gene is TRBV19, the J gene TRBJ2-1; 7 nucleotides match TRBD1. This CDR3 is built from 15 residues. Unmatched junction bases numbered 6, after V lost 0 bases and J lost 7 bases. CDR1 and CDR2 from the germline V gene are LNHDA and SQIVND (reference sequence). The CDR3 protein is CASSIDPTGYNEQFF. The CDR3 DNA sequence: TGTGCCAGTAGTATAGATCCGACAGGGTATAATGAGCAGTTCTTC.

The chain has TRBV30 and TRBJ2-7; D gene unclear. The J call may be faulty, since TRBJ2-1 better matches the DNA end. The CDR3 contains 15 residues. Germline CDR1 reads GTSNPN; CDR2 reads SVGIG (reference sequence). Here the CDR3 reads CAWSAGFSSYNEQFF. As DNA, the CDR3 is TGTGCCTGGAGTGCGGGCTTCAGCTCCTACAATGAGCAGTTCTTC.

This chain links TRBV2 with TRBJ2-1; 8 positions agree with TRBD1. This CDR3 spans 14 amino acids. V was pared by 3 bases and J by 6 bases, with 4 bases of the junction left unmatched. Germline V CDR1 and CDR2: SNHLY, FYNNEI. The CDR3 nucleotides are TGTGCCAGCAGTGACAGGGGGCTTTTCAATGAGCAGTTCTTC. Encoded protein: CASSDRGLFNEQFF.

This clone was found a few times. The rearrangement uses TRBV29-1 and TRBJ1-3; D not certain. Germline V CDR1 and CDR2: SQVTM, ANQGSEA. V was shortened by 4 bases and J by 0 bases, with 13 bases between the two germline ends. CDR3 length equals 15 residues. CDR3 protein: CSVGYSLSSGNTIYF. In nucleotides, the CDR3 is TGCAGCGTTGGGTACAGCCTAAGCTCTGGAAACACCATATATTTT.

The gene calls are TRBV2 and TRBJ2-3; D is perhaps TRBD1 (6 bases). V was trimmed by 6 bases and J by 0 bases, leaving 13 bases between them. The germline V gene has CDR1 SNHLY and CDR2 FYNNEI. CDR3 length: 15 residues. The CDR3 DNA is TGTGCCAGCAGAAGCAGGGGAGTAAGCACAGATACGCAGTATTTT. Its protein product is CASRSRGVSTDTQYF.

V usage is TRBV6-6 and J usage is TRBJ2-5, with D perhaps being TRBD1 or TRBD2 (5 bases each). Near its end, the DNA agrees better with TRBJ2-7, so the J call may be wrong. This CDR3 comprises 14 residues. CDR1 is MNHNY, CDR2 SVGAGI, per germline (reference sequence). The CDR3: CASNNKGPAYEQYF. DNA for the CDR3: TGTGCCAGCAACAATAAGGGACCGGCCTACGAGCAGTACTTC.

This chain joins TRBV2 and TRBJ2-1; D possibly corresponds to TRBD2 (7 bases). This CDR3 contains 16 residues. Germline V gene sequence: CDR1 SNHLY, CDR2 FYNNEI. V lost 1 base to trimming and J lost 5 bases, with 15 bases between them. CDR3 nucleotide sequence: TGTGCCAGCAGTGAAGGAATCGGGGGGCTAAACAATGAGCAGTTCTTC. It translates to CASSEGIGGLNNEQFF.

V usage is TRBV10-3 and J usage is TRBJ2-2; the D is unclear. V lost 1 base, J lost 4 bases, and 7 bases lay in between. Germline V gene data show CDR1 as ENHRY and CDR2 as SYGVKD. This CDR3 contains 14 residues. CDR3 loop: CAISELVGTGELFF. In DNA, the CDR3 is TGTGCCATCAGTGAGTTAGTGGGCACCGGGGAGCTGTTTTTT.

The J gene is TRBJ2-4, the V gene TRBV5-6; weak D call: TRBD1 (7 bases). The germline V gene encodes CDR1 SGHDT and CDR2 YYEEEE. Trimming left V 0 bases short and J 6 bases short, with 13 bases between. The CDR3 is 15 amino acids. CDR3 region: CASSLAMQGGNIQYF. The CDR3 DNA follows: TGTGCCAGCAGCTTGGCCATGCAGGGGGGAAACATTCAGTACTTC.

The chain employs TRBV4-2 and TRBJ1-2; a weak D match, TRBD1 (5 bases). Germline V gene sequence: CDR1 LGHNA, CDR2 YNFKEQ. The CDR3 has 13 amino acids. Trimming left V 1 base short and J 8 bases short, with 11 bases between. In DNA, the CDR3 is TGTGCCAGCAGCCAAGGAACAGGAGAGGGCTACACCTTC. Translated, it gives CASSQGTGEGYTF.

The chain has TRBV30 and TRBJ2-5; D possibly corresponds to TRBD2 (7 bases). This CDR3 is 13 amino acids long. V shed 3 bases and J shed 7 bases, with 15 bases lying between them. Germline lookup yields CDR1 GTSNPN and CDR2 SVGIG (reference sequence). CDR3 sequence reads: CAWRWGGTSTQYF. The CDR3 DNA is TGTGCCTGGAGATGGGGGGGCACCTCGACCCAGTACTTC. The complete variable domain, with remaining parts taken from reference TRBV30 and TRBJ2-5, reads SQTIHQWPATLVQPVGSPLSLECTVEGTSNPNLYWYRQAAGRGLQLLFYSVGIGQISSEVPQNLSASRPQDRQFILSSKKLLLSDSGFYLCAWRWGGTSTQYFGPGTRLLVL.